This entry features one TCR beta chain sequence. The record originates from a study of early stage breast cancer tumors. Study-wide background: About eight ER+/PR+/HER2- tumors were invasive ductal; a few were invasive lobular.

Sequencing used immunoSEQ multiplex PCR; TCRdb keeps in-frame clones, though not all of them. The sample carries about 53,000 clones, 85% to 95% recorded once. The CDR3 is 16 amino acids. The germline gives CDR1 SGDLS, CDR2 YYNGEE. Trimming pared 6 bases from V and 3 bases from J, leaving 18 bases between. The V and J genes are TRBV9 and TRBJ2-2; D possibly corresponds to TRBD1 (6 bases). Input material: blood. This TCR was sampled from a person aged 65-85 years with breast cancer. As DNA, the CDR3 is TGTGCCAGCACCGAGCGATGGGGGCGGGACACCGGGGAGCTGTTTTTT. The encoded protein is CASTERWGRDTGELFF.